These 15 T cell receptor beta chains came from one sample sequenced in a study of cytomegalovirus exposure and HLA in healthy donors. Produced via immunoSEQ multiplex PCR; TCRdb's table is partial and in-frame only. This sample has approximately 200,000 clones; about 93% occur once, and the top ten carry 0.85% to 1.2%. The sequenced sample was PBMCs. These receptor sequences come from a woman aged 18-35 years in good health and CMV-seronegative.

CDR3 region: CASSGNSGSRQFF. The CDR3, as DNA: TGCGCCAGCAGCGGAAATAGCGGGAGCAGGCAGTTCTTC. The genes are TRBV5-1 and TRBJ2-1, with 9 bases aligning to TRBD2. Germline V gene lookup returns CDR1 SGHRS and CDR2 YFSETQ. The CDR3 runs to 13 residues. The ends lost 4 bases at V and 12 bases at J; junction bases unmatched: 8.

The rearrangement uses TRBV28 and TRBJ2-7; 8 positions match TRBD2. This CDR3 has 15 residues. Per the germline V gene, CDR1 is MDHEN and CDR2 is SYDVKM. With V trimmed by 6 bases and J by 5 bases, 12 bases remained unmatched. CDR3 protein: CASSPHSGSMDEQYF. In DNA, the CDR3 is TGTGCCAGCAGCCCTCACAGCGGGAGTATGGACGAGCAGTACTTC.

This chain uses TRBV20-1 with TRBJ1-2, with D tentatively TRBD1 (5 bases). The CDR3 loop spans 11 amino acids. V shed 4 bases and J shed 8 bases, with 11 bases lying between them. The V gene's germline CDR1 is DFQATT and CDR2 SNEGSKA (reference sequence). CDR3 sequence reads: CSATGSGGYTF. CDR3 sequence (DNA): TGCAGTGCTACAGGGAGCGGGGGCTACACCTTC.

In this sample, this clone turned up once. CDR3: CAISESGPEGWYF. CDR3 bases: TGTGCCATCAGTGAGTCGGGGCCAGAAGGATGGTACTTC. The chain couples TRBV10-3 to TRBJ2-7, with D possibly TRBD1 on 5 matching bases. Germline CDR1 and CDR2: ENHRY and SYGVKD. V gave up 0 bases and J gave up 12 bases, with 15 bases separating them. This CDR3 comprises 13 residues.

The chain uses TRBV28 and TRBJ1-2; TRBD1 agrees at 9 bases. The trim removed 6 bases at V and 4 bases at J, leaving 12 bases unmatched. There are 16 residues in the CDR3. CDR1 is MDHEN and CDR2 is SYDVKM in the germline V gene. The CDR3 loop reads CASRPDRGRGSYGYTF. As DNA, the CDR3 is TGTGCCAGCAGACCGGACAGGGGTAGGGGTAGCTATGGCTACACCTTC.

The V gene is TRBV5-5, the J gene TRBJ1-2, with 7 bases matching TRBD1. The CDR3 runs 13 residues. With V trimmed by 5 bases and J by 7 bases, 8 bases remained unmatched. The germline CDR1 and CDR2 sequences are SGHKS and YYEKEE (reference sequence). The CDR3 sequence is CASRYQTGFGYTF. The CDR3 DNA reads TGTGCCAGCAGGTACCAGACAGGGTTTGGCTACACCTTC.

This CDR3 is CASSFILRADTQYF. The CDR3 region has the DNA TGCGCCAGCAGCTTCATCCTGCGGGCGGATACGCAGTATTTT. The chain employs TRBV5-1 and TRBJ2-3; D perhaps matches TRBD2 (5 bases). Deletions cut 2 bases from V and 6 bases from J, with 13 bases between. CDR3 length equals 14 residues. The V gene's germline CDR1 is SGHRS and CDR2 YFSETQ.

The chain joins TRBV25-1 to TRBJ1-5, with D maybe TRBD1 (6 bases). Trimming stripped 5 bases from V and 1 base from J, with 9 bases between. Per the germline V gene, CDR1 is MGHDK and CDR2 is SYGVNS. The CDR3 loop spans 14 amino acids. Here the CDR3 reads CASSRGQSNQPQHF. CDR3 bases: TGTGCCAGCAGTAGGGGACAAAGCAATCAGCCCCAGCATTTT. The whole variable domain, filled in from reference TRBV25-1 and TRBJ1-5, reads EADIYQTPRYLVIGTGKKITLECSQTMGHDKMYWYQQDPGMELHLIHYSYGVNSTEKGDLSSESTVSRIRTEHFPLTLESARPSHTSQYLCASSRGQSNQPQHFGDGTRLSIL.

This clone was seen a single time. The rearrangement joins TRBV6-5 to TRBJ1-1; D gene uncertain. Deletions cut 2 bases from V and 6 bases from J, with 19 bases between. Germline V lookup: CDR1 MNHEY, CDR2 SVGAGI. The CDR3 sequence is 16 residues long. The CDR3 region is CASSYGGFGKIAEAFF. As DNA, the CDR3 is TGTGCCAGCAGTTACGGAGGATTTGGGAAAATCGCTGAAGCTTTCTTT.

This sequence joins TRBV18 and TRBJ2-1; weak D call: TRBD2 (6 bases). Per the germline V gene, CDR1 is KGHSH and CDR2 is LQKENI. The CDR3 has 15 residues. The V end was cut by 4 bases, the J end by 2 bases, with 12 bases between. The CDR3 nucleotides read TGTGCCAGCTCACTACGGGAGACCGCCTACAATGAGCAGTTCTTC. Encoded protein: CASSLRETAYNEQFF. The full variable domain, in which reference TRBV18 and TRBJ2-1 provide the parts outside the CDR3, is NAGVMQNPRHLVRRRGQEARLRCSPMKGHSHVYWYRQLPEEGLKFMVYLQKENIIDESGMPKERFSAEFPKEGPSILRIQQVVRGDSAAYFCASSLRETAYNEQFFGPGTRLTVL.

The chain combines TRBV4-1 with TRBJ2-7; 13 bases are a match to TRBD2. The CDR3 is 16 residues long. V lost 5 bases, J lost 0 bases, and 4 bases stayed unmatched. Germline loops: CDR1 MGHRA, CDR2 YSYEKL. In DNA, the CDR3 is TGCGCCAGCAGCTCAGGGACTAGCGGGGTCTCCTACGAGCAGTACTTC. It is translated as CASSSGTSGVSYEQYF.

J is TRBJ2-1 and V is TRBV10-2; the match to TRBD2 covers 7 bases. The CDR3 extends over 17 amino acids. With V trimmed by 3 bases and J by 0 bases, 8 bases remained unmatched. Germline V gene sequence: CDR1 WSHSY, CDR2 SAAADI. This CDR3 reads CASSDVASGRSYNEQFF. In nucleotides, the CDR3 is TGCGCCAGCAGTGACGTGGCTAGCGGTCGCTCCTACAATGAGCAGTTCTTC.

The chain is built from TRBV7-9 and TRBJ2-7; 8 nucleotides align to TRBD2. CDR3 length: 16 residues. Germline values: CDR1 SEHNR, CDR2 FQNEAQ (reference sequence). After removal of 5 bases from V and 0 bases from J, the junction contained 9 bases not matched to a gene. DNA for the CDR3: TGTGCCAGCAGCCAGATAGCGGGGCAAAGCTCCTACGAGCAGTACTTC. Protein: CASSQIAGQSSYEQYF. Variable domain in full (rest from reference TRBV7-9 and TRBJ2-7): DTGVSQNPRHKITKRGQNVTFRCDPISEHNRLYWYRQTLGQGPEFLTYFQNEAQLEKSRLLSDRFSAERPKGSFSTLEIQRTEQGDSAMYLCASSQIAGQSSYEQYFGPGTRLTVT.

V is TRBV7-6 and J is TRBJ2-4; D unclear. Trimming left V 5 bases short and J 0 bases short, with 14 bases between. Germline V gene data show CDR1 as SGHVS and CDR2 as FNYEAQ. This CDR3 spans 16 amino acids. CDR3 DNA sequence: TGTGCCAGCAGCCAGTTCTCAGGTCTAGCCAAAAACATTCAGTACTTC. Translation: CASSQFSGLAKNIQYF.

The gene calls are TRBV2 and TRBJ1-3; no clear D gene. The CDR3 is 16 residues long. V was trimmed by 5 bases and J by 1 base, leaving 15 bases between them. Per germline, CDR1 SNHLY and CDR2 FYNNEI. CDR3 sequence: CASSPQRHISGNTIYF. CDR3 bases: TGTGCCAGCAGTCCCCAGAGGCACATTTCTGGAAACACCATATATTTT.